A selection of T cell receptor beta chains follows, all from one sample in a study of Graves' ophthalmopathy and Graves' hyperthyroidism. TCRdb analysed the multiplex PCR reads with MiXCR anew, one entry per CDR3 protein. This sample carries hundreds of thousands of distinct CDR3 sequences, approximately 39% of them seen once, and the ten largest clones take 3% to 3.5%. The sequenced material came from peripheral blood. The receptors here all came from an adult man with Graves' ophthalmopathy. The CDR3 runs from the conserved cysteine through the conserved F or W. D genes are given only for firm matches. Clone size is not always given. Where it is, it says once, few, many or a class for expanded clones.

clone_size	v_call	d_call	j_call	cdr3_aa	cdr3_nt
.	TRBV9	TRBD1	TRBJ1-1	CASRPDRGFAEAFF	TGTGCCAGCAGACCGGACAGGGGGTTCGCTGAAGCTTTCTTT
many	TRBV15	TRBD1	TRBJ2-2	CATSRDRGTANTGELFF	TGTGCCACCAGCAGAGATAGGGGGACAGCCAACACCGGGGAGCTGTTTTTT
.	TRBV29-1	TRBD2	TRBJ2-6	CSATSGRANVLTF	TGCAGCGCGACTAGCGGGAGGGCCAACGTCCTGACTTTC
few	TRBV7-2	.	TRBJ1-1	CASSLGEGQTNTEAFF	TGTGCCAGCAGCTTAGGGGAGGGGCAAACGAACACTGAAGCTTTCTTT
many	TRBV15	.	TRBJ2-7	CATSRVQGTYEQYF	TGTGCCACCAGCAGAGTTCAGGGAACCTACGAGCAGTACTTC
.	TRBV4-1	TRBD1	TRBJ1-3	CASSHSAGQGGHSGNTIYF	TGCGCCAGCAGCCATTCCGCGGGACAGGGGGGGCACTCTGGAAACACCATATATTTT
.	TRBV25-1	TRBD1	TRBJ1-3	CASSVGQGMNTIYF	TGTGCCAGCAGTGTGGGACAGGGGATGAACACCATATATTTT
.	TRBV9	.	TRBJ2-7	CASSPQGGSYEQYF	TGTGCCAGCTCGCCACAGGGAGGCTCCTACGAGCAGTACTTC
few	TRBV6-4	.	TRBJ2-2	CASSAEGAFTGELFF	TGTGCCAGCAGTGCGGAGGGAGCGTTCACCGGGGAGCTGTTTTTT
.	TRBV29-1	.	TRBJ1-1	CSADDRKAFF	TGCAGCGCCGACGACAGGAAAGCTTTCTTT
many	TRBV5-8	TRBD2	TRBJ2-5	CASSLAAGTTYQGSQYF	TGTGCCAGCAGCTTGGCCGCCGGGACTACCTATCAAGGGAGCCAGTACTTC
.	TRBV9	.	TRBJ1-1	CASSVGVRENTEAFF	TGTGCCAGCAGCGTAGGTGTCAGGGAGAACACTGAAGCTTTCTTT
many	TRBV19	.	TRBJ2-7	CASSLNSPFYEQYF	TGTGCCAGTAGTCTTAATTCCCCCTTCTACGAGCAGTACTTC
few	TRBV19	.	TRBJ1-5	CASSIPFQDTSNQPQHF	TGTGCCAGTAGTATTCCTTTCCAGGACACTAGCAATCAGCCCCAGCATTTT
many	TRBV12-3/TRBV12-4	TRBD1	TRBJ1-1	CASRGRTGRTEAFF	TGTGCCAGCAGGGGACGGACAGGACGGACTGAAGCTTTCTTT
many	TRBV7-6	.	TRBJ2-7	CASSLSHPTSRYEQYF	TGTGCCAGCAGCTTATCTCACCCGACTAGTAGGTACGAGCAGTACTTC
.	TRBV19	TRBD2	TRBJ2-5	CASSGGSAETQYF	TGTGCCAGTAGTGGCGGGAGCGCAGAGACCCAGTACTTC
.	TRBV2	TRBD1	TRBJ2-3	CASSTGTGGEGTQYF	TGTGCCAGCAGTACCGGGACAGGGGGCGAAGGTACGCAGTATTTT
.	TRBV10-3	.	TRBJ2-2	CAIRPLRGVGELFF	TGTGCCATCCGCCCCCTTAGGGGTGTCGGGGAGCTGTTTTTT
once	TRBV25-1	.	TRBJ1-4	CASSLVVAWGGNEKLFF	TGTGCCAGCAGCTTAGTCGTAGCCTGGGGCGGGAATGAAAAACTGTTTTTT
few	TRBV5-1	.	TRBJ2-2	CASSFWGTNTGELFF	TGCGCCAGCAGCTTTTGGGGAACGAACACCGGGGAGCTGTTTTTT
many	TRBV29-1	.	TRBJ2-7	CSVPILYEQYF	TGCAGCGTTCCAATACTCTACGAGCAGTACTTC
.	TRBV7-2	.	TRBJ1-5	CASSCRRYQPQHF	TGTGCCAGCAGTTGCAGGCGGTATCAGCCCCAGCATTTT
once	TRBV2	.	TRBJ1-4	CASTRVEKLFF	TGTGCCAGCACGCGGGTTGAAAAACTGTTTTTT
.	TRBV20-1	TRBD1	TRBJ1-1	CSARDRDRGLMNTEAFF	TGCAGTGCTAGAGATCGGGACAGGGGGCTCATGAACACTGAAGCTTTCTTT
.	TRBV6-6	TRBD2	TRBJ2-7	CASSWETGTSGNDEQYF	TGTGCCAGCAGTTGGGAAACAGGGACTAGCGGGAACGACGAGCAGTACTTC
.	TRBV20-1	.	TRBJ2-5	CSARLALSEETQYF	TGCAGTGCTAGGCTGGCACTCTCCGAAGAGACCCAGTACTTC
few	TRBV27	TRBD1	TRBJ2-5	CASSLDEGQLYF	TGTGCCAGCAGTCTAGACGAGGGACAGTTGTACTTC
.	TRBV10-3	TRBD2	TRBJ2-7	CASRGRAVGEQYF	TGTGCCTCCCGCGGGAGGGCCGTGGGGGAGCAGTACTTC
.	TRBV19	.	TRBJ2-5	CASSIVGPYPGEQYF	TGTGCCAGTAGTATTGTGGGGCCATACCCGGGGGAGCAGTACTTC
.	TRBV25-1	TRBD1	TRBJ1-4	CARRRQGNEKLFF	TGTGCTCGCCGTCGACAGGGGAATGAAAAACTGTTTTTT
.	TRBV19	TRBD1	TRBJ2-5	CASTPLGRGLGETQYF	TGTGCCAGTACCCCCTTGGGCAGGGGGCTTGGAGAGACCCAGTACTTC
many	TRBV10-3	.	TRBJ1-2	CAISEGTGPPRGYTF	TGTGCCATCAGTGAGGGAACAGGCCCCCCTAGGGGCTACACCTTC